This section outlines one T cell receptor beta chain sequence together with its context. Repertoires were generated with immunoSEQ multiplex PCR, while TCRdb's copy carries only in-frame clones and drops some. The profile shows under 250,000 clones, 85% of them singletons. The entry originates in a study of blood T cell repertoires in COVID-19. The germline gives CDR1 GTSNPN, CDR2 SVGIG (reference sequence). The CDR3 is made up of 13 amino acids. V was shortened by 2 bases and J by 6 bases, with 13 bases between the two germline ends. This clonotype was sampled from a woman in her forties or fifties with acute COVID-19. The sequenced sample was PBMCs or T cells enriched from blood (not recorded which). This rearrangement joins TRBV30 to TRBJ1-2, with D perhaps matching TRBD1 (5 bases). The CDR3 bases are TGTGCCTGGAGTTCGTTCAGGGTAAATGGCTACACCTTC. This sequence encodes CAWSSFRVNGYTF.